The present entry profiles one T cell receptor beta chain with its context. This sample is part of a study of T-cell reconstitution after alpha-beta-depleted transplantation in children. Unique molecular identifiers were incorporated when the TCRbeta library was constructed. TCRdb independently ran MiXCR on the PCR reads; one entry per CDR3 protein. This sample has 360,000 or so distinct CDR3 sequences, with around 21% found just once. CDR1 is MGHDK, CDR2 SYGVNS, per germline. This CDR3 region has 14 residues. V lost 6 bases to trimming and J lost 3 bases, with 11 bases between them. This clonotype originated in a human donor who donated a stem cell graft to a child with acute myeloid leukemia. V is TRBV25-1 and J is TRBJ2-2; possible D gene TRBD2, 7 bases. The source material was PBMCs from the stem cell graft donor, sampled from the stem cell graft. The CDR3, as DNA: TGTGCCAGCAGGGGGGGGGCCCACACCGGGGAGCTGTTTTTT. Its protein product is CASRGGAHTGELFF.